Listed below are T cell receptor beta chains from one sample, sequenced in a study of low-dose radiotherapy and immunotherapy resistance in tumors. MiXCR was run by TCRdb on the reads, yielding one entry per CDR3 protein. Of about 84,000 distinct CDR3 sequences in the sample, around a sixth were seen once. The source material was PBMCs, sampled after low-dose radiotherapy plus immunotherapy. These receptors all stem from a male donor with prostate cancer. Each CDR3 is given with its conserved first and last residue. D genes are given only for firm matches. Clone size, where shown, is once, few, many, or a class for clones that have expanded.

J gene: TRBJ1-2
clone size: many
V gene: TRBV9
D gene: -
CDR3 protein: CASSAVGGPYGYTF
CDR3 DNA: TGTGCCAGCAGCGCCGTGGGGGGGCCCTATGGCTACACCTTC

J gene: TRBJ2-7
clone size: many
V gene: TRBV28
D gene: -
CDR3 protein: CAVRGLQYEQYF
CDR3 DNA: TGTGCCGTACGGGGGTTACAATACGAGCAGTACTTC

J gene: TRBJ2-7
clone size: many
V gene: TRBV18
D gene: TRBD1
CDR3 protein: CASSRRGQGAAYEQYF
CDR3 DNA: TGTGCCAGCTCCCGCCGTGGACAGGGGGCGGCTTACGAGCAGTACTTC

J gene: TRBJ2-7
clone size: many
V gene: TRBV30
D gene: -
CDR3 protein: CAWSVPFETYEQYF
CDR3 DNA: TGTGCCTGGAGTGTACCCTTTGAGACCTACGAGCAGTACTTC

J gene: TRBJ2-7
clone size: -
V gene: TRBV28
D gene: -
CDR3 protein: CASSLWGNYEQYF
CDR3 DNA: TGTGCCAGCAGTTTGTGGGGCAACTACGAGCAGTACTTC

J gene: TRBJ2-6
clone size: many
V gene: TRBV6-5
D gene: -
CDR3 protein: CASQSSSGANVLTF
CDR3 DNA: TGTGCCAGCCAAAGTTCCTCTGGGGCCAACGTCCTGACTTTC

J gene: TRBJ2-3
clone size: -
V gene: TRBV23-1
D gene: TRBD2
CDR3 protein: CASSPLAGVVTDTQYF
CDR3 DNA: TGTGCCAGCAGCCCCCTAGCGGGAGTAGTCACAGATACGCAGTATTTT

J gene: TRBJ2-7
clone size: many
V gene: TRBV14
D gene: -
CDR3 protein: CASSFSVSEQYF
CDR3 DNA: TGTGCCAGCAGCTTTTCAGTGTCTGAGCAGTACTTC

J gene: TRBJ2-1
clone size: many
V gene: TRBV7-3
D gene: TRBD1
CDR3 protein: CASSPTPGTGLNEQFF
CDR3 DNA: TGTGCCAGCAGCCCTACCCCGGGGACAGGGTTGAATGAGCAGTTCTTC

J gene: TRBJ2-3
clone size: once
V gene: TRBV7-2
D gene: -
CDR3 protein: CASSLVTGSQDTQYF
CDR3 DNA: TGTGCCAGCAGCTTAGTGACCGGGTCGCAAGATACGCAGTATTTT

J gene: TRBJ1-1
clone size: many
V gene: TRBV30
D gene: -
CDR3 protein: CAWSVGSNTEAFF
CDR3 DNA: TGTGCCTGGAGTGTCGGGTCGAACACTGAAGCTTTCTTT

J gene: TRBJ1-6
clone size: many
V gene: TRBV18
D gene: TRBD1
CDR3 protein: CASSPLAGRGDSPLHF
CDR3 DNA: TGTGCCAGCTCACCACTCGCCGGCAGGGGGGATTCACCCCTCCACTTT

J gene: TRBJ2-3
clone size: -
V gene: TRBV20-1
D gene: TRBD1
CDR3 protein: CSARPKTGNPDTQYF
CDR3 DNA: TGCAGTGCTAGACCGAAGACAGGGAATCCTGATACGCAGTATTTT

J gene: TRBJ1-5
clone size: -
V gene: TRBV20-1
D gene: TRBD1
CDR3 protein: CSARRTGSESNQPQHF
CDR3 DNA: TGCAGTGCTAGACGGACAGGGTCCGAGAGCAATCAGCCCCAGCATTTT

J gene: TRBJ1-2
clone size: -
V gene: TRBV28
D gene: -
CDR3 protein: CASSSGLYGYTF
CDR3 DNA: TGTGCCAGCAGTTCGGGACTGTATGGCTACACCTTC

J gene: TRBJ1-1
clone size: many
V gene: TRBV7-2
D gene: -
CDR3 protein: CASSLRSGVGNTEAFF
CDR3 DNA: TGTGCCAGCAGCTTAAGGTCAGGAGTGGGGAACACTGAAGCTTTCTTT

J gene: TRBJ1-1
clone size: many
V gene: TRBV29-1
D gene: -
CDR3 protein: CSVELVQGFEAFF
CDR3 DNA: TGCAGCGTTGAGTTAGTACAGGGATTTGAAGCTTTCTTT

J gene: TRBJ1-5
clone size: many
V gene: TRBV25-1
D gene: TRBD1
CDR3 protein: CASSSSGTGDQPQHF
CDR3 DNA: TGTGCCAGCAGTTCATCCGGGACAGGGGATCAGCCCCAGCATTTT

J gene: TRBJ1-3
clone size: many
V gene: TRBV28
D gene: TRBD1
CDR3 protein: CASSPTGANTIYF
CDR3 DNA: TGTGCCAGCAGTCCTACAGGGGCAAACACCATATATTTT

J gene: TRBJ2-5
clone size: many
V gene: TRBV28
D gene: -
CDR3 protein: CAITIEETQYF
CDR3 DNA: TGTGCCATCACTATCGAAGAGACCCAGTACTTC

J gene: TRBJ1-2
clone size: -
V gene: TRBV12-3/TRBV12-4
D gene: -
CDR3 protein: CASSGGGGIGYGYTF
CDR3 DNA: TGTGCCAGCAGTGGAGGGGGGGGGATCGGCTATGGCTACACCTTC

J gene: TRBJ2-2
clone size: many
V gene: TRBV2
D gene: -
CDR3 protein: CASGKAGELFF
CDR3 DNA: TGTGCCAGCGGGAAGGCCGGGGAGCTGTTTTTT

J gene: TRBJ2-7
clone size: many
V gene: TRBV29-1
D gene: -
CDR3 protein: CSVEVSSYEQYF
CDR3 DNA: TGCAGCGTTGAAGTAAGCTCCTACGAGCAGTACTTC

J gene: TRBJ2-5
clone size: many
V gene: TRBV28
D gene: -
CDR3 protein: CASSLLETQYF
CDR3 DNA: TGTGCCAGCAGTCTACTGGAGACCCAGTACTTC

J gene: TRBJ2-2
clone size: many
V gene: TRBV6-2/TRBV6-3
D gene: TRBD1
CDR3 protein: CASSEPGQGNTGELFF
CDR3 DNA: TGTGCCAGCAGTGAGCCGGGACAGGGGAACACCGGGGAGCTGTTTTTT

J gene: TRBJ2-1
clone size: -
V gene: TRBV25-1
D gene: -
CDR3 protein: CASRSQALLGNEQFF
CDR3 DNA: TGTGCCAGCAGGAGTCAAGCTCTCCTGGGCAATGAGCAGTTCTTC